A selection of T cell receptor beta chains follows, all from one sample in a study of T cell changes during pregnancy in multiple sclerosis. Assay used: immunoSEQ multiplex PCR; TCRdb lists only in-frame clones, some missing. This sample has 85,000 to 120,000 clones, with roughly 89% found just once. The sample in question was peripheral blood, obtained before pregnancy. The origin of the receptors is a female donor with multiple sclerosis, enrolled in a pregnancy study. CDR3s include the opening cysteine and the closing phenylalanine or tryptophan. Each record gives: J gene, V gene, CDR3 length, CDR3 protein.

>TRBJ2-3|TRBV19|13
CASSIQRADTQYF
>TRBJ2-5|TRBV7-3|16
CASSPGGPLYQETQYF
>TRBJ2-7|TRBV2|12
CASRDSNYEQYF
>TRBJ2-1|TRBV11-1|15
CASSLPGGQYNEQFF
>TRBJ2-5|TRBV7-2|14
CASSLTSVLGTQYF
>TRBJ2-7|TRBV6-5|16
CASSYVAFGSPYEQYF
>TRBJ2-7|TRBV27|14
CASSSSGNGYEQYF
>TRBJ2-3|TRBV15|16
CATRLAGAPSTDTQYF
>TRBJ2-3|TRBV5-4|15
CASRGSGAGQDTQYF
>TRBJ2-7|TRBV4-1|14
CASSHPRQVYEQYF
>TRBJ2-1|TRBV9|15
CASSVEGLQNNEQFF
>TRBJ2-2|TRBV5-1|15
CASSSLGHHGGELFF
>TRBJ1-2|TRBV29-1|12
CSVWRGRDGYTF
>TRBJ1-5|TRBV5-4|14
CASSLQGSNQPQHF
>TRBJ1-3|TRBV30|14
CAHSRGIPGNTIYF
>TRBJ1-3|TRBV15|16
CATSFRDRGFGNTIYF
>TRBJ1-2|TRBV7-3|13
CASSLREAYGYTF
>TRBJ2-7|TRBV29-1|11
CSAIEYYEQYF